This T cell receptor beta chain was sequenced during a study of T cells after posttransplantation cyclophosphamide. This clone occurred many times. Its antigen is not known. TCRdb's table, derived via immunoSEQ multiplex PCR, lists solely in-frame clones and lacks some. The sample contains approximately 39,000 clones, none of them singletons. The germline V gene has CDR1 SGHDT and CDR2 YYEEEE. Trimming shortened V by 2 bases and J by 6 bases, and 6 bases separated the two germline ends. This CDR3 has 12 amino acids. Study-wide points: Skin or GI-infiltrating T cells shared few TRB sequences with blood.

The related graft donor's blood sample was taken on the day of bone marrow donation. The V and J genes are TRBV5-6 and TRBJ1-5; D is ambiguous. The receptor comes from a girl between 10 and 17 years old in good health, CMV-negative, and a related stem cell transplant donor. The source material was PBMCs. The CDR3 nucleotides are TGTGCCAGCAGCTTCGAGGGTCAGCCCCAGCATTTT. Protein: CASSFEGQPQHF. The variable domain in full, with the rest retrieved from reference TRBV5-6 and TRBJ1-5, is DAGVTQSPTHLIKTRGQQVTLRCSPKSGHDTVSWYQQALGQGPQFIFQYYEEEERQRGNFPDRFSGHQFPNYSSELNVNALLLGDSALYLCASSFEGQPQHFGDGTRLSIL.